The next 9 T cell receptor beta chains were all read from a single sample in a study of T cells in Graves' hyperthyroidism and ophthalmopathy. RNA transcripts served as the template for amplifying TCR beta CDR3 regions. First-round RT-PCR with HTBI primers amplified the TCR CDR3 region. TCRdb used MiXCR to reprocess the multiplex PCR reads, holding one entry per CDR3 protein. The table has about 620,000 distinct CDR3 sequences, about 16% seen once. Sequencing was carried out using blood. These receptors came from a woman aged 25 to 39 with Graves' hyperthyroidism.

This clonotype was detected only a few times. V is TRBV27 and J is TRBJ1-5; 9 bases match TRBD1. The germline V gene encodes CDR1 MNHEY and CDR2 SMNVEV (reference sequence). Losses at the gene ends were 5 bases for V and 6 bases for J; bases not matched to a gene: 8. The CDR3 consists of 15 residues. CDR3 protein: CASSPLGDRAQPQHF. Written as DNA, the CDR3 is TGTGCCAGCAGTCCGCTGGGGGACAGGGCTCAGCCCCAGCATTTT.

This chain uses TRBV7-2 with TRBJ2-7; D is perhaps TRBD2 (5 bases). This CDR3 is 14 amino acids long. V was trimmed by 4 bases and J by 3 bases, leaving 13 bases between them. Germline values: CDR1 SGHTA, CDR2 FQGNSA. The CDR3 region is CASSSLARNYEQYF. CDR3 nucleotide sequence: TGTGCCAGCAGCTCCTTAGCGCGCAACTACGAGCAGTACTTC.

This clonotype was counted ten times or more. CDR3 bases: TGCAGCGTGGCCCAGGGCTCTAACACTGAAGCTTTCTTT. Translated, it gives CSVAQGSNTEAFF. The V gene is TRBV29-1, the J gene TRBJ1-1; D may be TRBD1 (5 bases). V dropped 6 bases and J dropped 2 bases, with 13 bases sitting between them. Germline CDR1 and CDR2: SQVTM and ANQGSEA. The CDR3 is 13 residues long.

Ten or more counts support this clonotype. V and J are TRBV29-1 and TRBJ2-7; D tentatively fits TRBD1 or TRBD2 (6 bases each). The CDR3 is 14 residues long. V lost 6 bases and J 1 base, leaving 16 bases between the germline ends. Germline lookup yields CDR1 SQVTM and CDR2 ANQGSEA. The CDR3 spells CSVGRDIMSYEQYF. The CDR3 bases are TGCAGCGTCGGGCGGGACATCATGTCCTACGAGCAGTACTTC.

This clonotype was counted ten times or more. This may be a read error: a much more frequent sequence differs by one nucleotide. CDR3 sequence (DNA): TGTGCCAGCAGCCAAGGGCGGGAGCAGTACTTC. Its translation is CASSQGREQYF. The V call is TRBV4-1, the J call TRBJ2-7; D gene unclear. CDR1 MGHRA and CDR2 YSYEKL come from the germline V gene. The CDR3 is 11 residues long.

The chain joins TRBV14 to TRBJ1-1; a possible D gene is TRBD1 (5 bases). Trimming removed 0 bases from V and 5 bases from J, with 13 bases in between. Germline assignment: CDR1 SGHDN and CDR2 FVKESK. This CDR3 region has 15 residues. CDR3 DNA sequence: TGTGCCAGCAGCCAAGAAGCCAGGGTGGAGACTGAAGCTTTCTTT. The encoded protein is CASSQEARVETEAFF. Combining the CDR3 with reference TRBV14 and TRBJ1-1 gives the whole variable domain EAGVTQFPSHSVIEKGQTVTLRCDPISGHDNLYWYRRVMGKEIKFLLHFVKESKQDESGMPNNRFLAERTGGTYSTLKVQPAELEDSGVYFCASSQEARVETEAFFGQGTRLTVV.

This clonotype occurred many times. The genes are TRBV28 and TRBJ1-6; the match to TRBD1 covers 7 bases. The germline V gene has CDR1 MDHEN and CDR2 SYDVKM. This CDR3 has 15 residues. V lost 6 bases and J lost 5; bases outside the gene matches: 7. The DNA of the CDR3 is TGTGCCAGCAGAGTGCCGGGACAGCATAATTCACCCCTCCACTTT. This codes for CASRVPGQHNSPLHF.

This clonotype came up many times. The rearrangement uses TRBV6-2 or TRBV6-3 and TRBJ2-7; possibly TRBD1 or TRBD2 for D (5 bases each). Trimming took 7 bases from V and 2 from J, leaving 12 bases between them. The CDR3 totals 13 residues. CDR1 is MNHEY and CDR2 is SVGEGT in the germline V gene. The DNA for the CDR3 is TGTGCCAGCACCCGGGGCAGCGCCTACGAGCAGTACTTC. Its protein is CASTRGSAYEQYF.

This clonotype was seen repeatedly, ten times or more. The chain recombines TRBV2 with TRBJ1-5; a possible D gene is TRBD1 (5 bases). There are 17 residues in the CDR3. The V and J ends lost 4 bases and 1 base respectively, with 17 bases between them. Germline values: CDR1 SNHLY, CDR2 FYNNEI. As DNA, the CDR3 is TGTGCCAGCAGTGTATGGGGTCCAGGGACGAGCAATCAGCCCCAGCATTTT. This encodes CASSVWGPGTSNQPQHF.